This note documents a single T cell receptor beta chain sequence. This sample stems from a study of blood T cell repertoires in COVID-19. Study in general: Samples taken during acute and convalescent COVID-19 were collected in the United States, Italy and Spain. In each case, the material was cDNA or gDNA derived from T cells, B-cell-depleted T cells, or PBMCs.

Original methodology: Counts of nucleated cells, estimated from reference gene primer amplification, were obtained. Libraries were prepared by immunoSEQ multiplex PCR; TCRdb keeps only in-frame clonotypes and omits some of them. The DNA gave D and trimming, while V, J and clone size come from that table. This sample has approximately 90,000 clones, with roughly 85% found just once. The clonotype comes from a man of 80 years or more with acute or convalescent COVID-19. The sample comprised peripheral blood.

CDR3 sequence: CARNTANYGYTF. The CDR3 DNA reads as TGTGCCCGCAACACAGCTAACTATGGCTACACCTTC. The chain joins TRBV2 to TRBJ1-2; D not certain. The V gene lost 11 bases and the J gene lost 0 bases, with 10 bases spanning the gap. The germline V gene encodes CDR1 SNHLY and CDR2 FYNNEI. The CDR3 runs 12 residues.